The rows below give T cell receptor beta chains drawn from one sample of a study of blood T cell repertoires in COVID-19. The table came from immunoSEQ multiplex PCR; TCRdb's copy has only in-frame clones and leaves some out. This table holds almost 500,000 clones, 75% to 90% found once. Sequencing was performed on PBMCs or T cells enriched from blood (not recorded which). The receptors were gathered from a woman aged 55-69 years who had recovered from COVID-19. Both conserved end residues are part of each CDR3. The order of the fields is J gene, V gene, D gene, CDR3 DNA, CDR3 protein. A D gene is named only where the DNA matches it firmly.

>TRBJ1-6|TRBV2|-
TGTGCCAGCAGTGATGGACAGTCTTCACCCCTCCACTTT
CASSDGQSSPLHF
>TRBJ2-7|TRBV5-1|TRBD2
TGCGCCAGCAGCTTGGCTAGCGGGGGGGACCGAGTCTACGAGCAGTACTTC
CASSLASGGDRVYEQYF
>TRBJ1-4|TRBV9|-
TGTGCCAGCAGCGTTTGGGAGGATGGTGAAAAACTGTTTTTT
CASSVWEDGEKLFF
>TRBJ2-5|TRBV9|TRBD2
TGTGCCAGCAGCCAGGGACTAGCCGGTGAGACCCAGTACTTC
CASSQGLAGETQYF
>TRBJ1-3|TRBV5-1|-
TGCGCCAGCAGCTTGGCTCGGCAGGAGGTTGGAAACACCATATATTTT
CASSLARQEVGNTIYF
>TRBJ2-2|TRBV3-1/TRBV3-2|TRBD2
TGTGCCAGCAGCCACATAGGACTAGCAGGGACCGGGGAGCTGTTTTTT
CASSHIGLAGTGELFF
>TRBJ2-1|TRBV18|TRBD2
TGTGCCAGCTCACCACCGGGCGGGGGGACTTACAATGAGCAGTTCTTC
CASSPPGGGTYNEQFF
>TRBJ1-2|TRBV6-4|-
TGTGCCAGCAGTGAAAATTTGTTCAGCTATGGCTACACCTTC
CASSENLFSYGYTF
>TRBJ2-3|TRBV2|-
TGTGCCAGCAGTGACGGTGTCGCAGATACGCAGTATTTT
CASSDGVADTQYF
>TRBJ2-7|TRBV7-9|-
TGTGCCAGCAGCTTAAATAGGGAGTCCGTCGAGCAGTACTTC
CASSLNRESVEQYF
>TRBJ1-5|TRBV19|-
TGTGCCAGTAGTACAGGGGTATTCGGGAATCAGCCCCAGCATTTT
CASSTGVFGNQPQHF
>TRBJ2-1|TRBV7-8|-
TGTGCCAGCAGCCCACACGTCACTAGAGGCAATGAGCAGTTCTTC
CASSPHVTRGNEQFF
>TRBJ2-2|TRBV25-1|TRBD1
TGTGCCAGCGGACAGGGGAACACCGGGGAGCTGTTTTTT
CASGQGNTGELFF
>TRBJ1-2|TRBV19|TRBD1
TGTGCCAGTAGTATGGGTCCTACAGGGGGCTCTCATGGCTACACCTTC
CASSMGPTGGSHGYTF
>TRBJ1-2|TRBV5-1|-
TGCGCCAGCAGCTTGATTGGGGGCGACTATGGCTACACCTTC
CASSLIGGDYGYTF
>TRBJ2-3|TRBV7-9|TRBD1
TGTGCCAGCAGCTTTTCTCAGGGGGTGACAGATACGCAGTATTTT
CASSFSQGVTDTQYF
>TRBJ2-1|TRBV11-3|TRBD2
TGTGCCAGCAGCATAGCGGGGGGGCCAAACAATGAGCAGTTCTTC
CASSIAGGPNNEQFF